Sequencing of this T cell receptor (beta chain) was carried out in a study of blood T cells in healthy people across ages. Sample-barcoded 5' priming and a J-beta primer mix drove a second PCR of roughly 7 to 11 cycles. TCRdb re-analysed the 5' RACE reads in MiXCR, keeping a single row per CDR3 protein. Found here are around 580,000 distinct CDR3 sequences, roughly 48% of them singletons; the top ten hold 20% to 25%. Study-wide results and caveats: The recorded TCR beta diversity per million T cells decreased in a roughly linear manner with age. Unsorted PBMCs prevented conclusive naive versus antigen-experienced comparison. Naive T cell percentage and TCR beta diversity correlated strongly.

A note on this clonotype: Antigen: not known.

Germline CDR1 is ENHRY and CDR2 is SYGVKD. With V trimmed by 7 bases and J by 2 bases, 2 bases remained unmatched. The CDR3 covers 14 residues. The gene calls are TRBV10-3 and TRBJ2-6; 7 positions agree with TRBD2. Sequenced: blood. The receptor's source is a man older than 75 in good health. For the CDR3, the DNA is TGTGCCATCACCGCGGGAGCTGGGGCCAACGTCCTGACTTTC. It yields the protein CAITAGAGANVLTF.